The source of this T cell receptor beta chain is a study of Graves' ophthalmopathy and Graves' hyperthyroidism. The CDR3 covers 15 residues. Germline lookup yields CDR1 MNHEY and CDR2 SVGEGT. Having ophthalmopathy, the donors showed moderate-to-severe activity, CAS ≥3 and NOSPECS ≥4, with disease lasting under 3 months. Fresh peripheral blood (less than 11 ml) yielded the PBMCs. Note on this clonotype: No antigen is known for it. With a much larger clone just one base away, this may be a read error.

Amplification from RNA transcripts yielded the TCR beta CDR3 regions. A first-round RT-PCR used HTBI primers, followed by a second-round multiplex PCR. MiXCR, applied by TCRdb to the multiplex PCR reads, yields one record per CDR3 protein. There are over 450,000 distinct CDR3 sequences in the sample; over 13% occur only once, and over 7.5% lies in the top ten. General observations from the study: Blood repertoires reportedly contained most expanded thyroid clonotypes above 0.001 frequency.

The chain combines TRBV6-2 or TRBV6-3 with TRBJ1-5; D might be TRBD1 (5 bases). The sequenced sample was blood. The TCR sequence derives from a woman aged 25-40 years with Graves' ophthalmopathy. In DNA form, the CDR3 reads TGTGCCAGCAGTTACATGGGAGGGAGGGGTCAGCCCCATCATTTT. Residues: CASSYMGGRGQPHHF.